This T cell receptor (beta chain) was captured by sequencing in a study of Ad26.COV2.S vaccination and SARS-CoV-2 variants. The treatment denotes: some 19 received Ad26.COV2.S at low or high dose, single or two shots; roughly five received placebo; per-sample allocation not given. Following the first vaccine or placebo injection, samples were taken on day 63. The germline V and J ends were trimmed by 3 bases and 2 bases, with 16 bases remaining between them. This CDR3 is 16 amino acids long. Germline V gives CDR1 LGHDT, CDR2 YNNKEL (reference sequence). Repertoires were generated with immunoSEQ multiplex PCR, while TCRdb's copy carries only in-frame clones and drops some. This sample has around 450,000 clones, with about 89% found just once.

This rearrangement joins TRBV3-1 (or the pseudogene TRBV3-2) to TRBJ2-5; D unclear. Sequenced material: peripheral blood, taken in a trial of Ad26.COV2.S vaccine versus placebo. This receptor was taken from a person aged 18 to 65 who received the Ad26.COV2.S COVID-19 vaccine or a placebo. The chain's CDR3 is CASSQAHRVGQETQYF. The CDR3 DNA follows: TGTGCCAGCAGCCAGGCCCATCGGGTAGGGCAAGAGACCCAGTACTTC.